This T cell receptor beta chain comes out of a study of blood T cell repertoires in COVID-19. Study context: Sites in the United States, Italy and Spain provided acute and convalescent COVID-19 samples.

Per the original data handling: For nucleated cells, counts were estimated from reference gene primer amplification. TCRdb keeps only in-frame clones here, not all; method: immunoSEQ multiplex PCR. The D gene and trimming were derived from the DNA, and the V and J assignments and clone size from that table. The sample has a few hundred thousand clones; over 80% are singletons. Clinical history reported by participants formed the basis on which cohorts were assigned. CDR3 length: 15 residues. V dropped 7 bases and J dropped 0 bases, with 13 bases sitting between them. Germline loops: CDR1 SGHTA, CDR2 FQGNSA.

The TCR comes from a woman aged 40 to 50 who had recovered from COVID-19. V is TRBV7-2 and J is TRBJ1-3; D possibly corresponds to TRBD1 (5 bases). Sequencing used PBMCs or T cells enriched from blood (not recorded which). The CDR3 nucleotides read TGTGCCAGCACCCTGACAGCGTTCTCTGGAAACACCATATATTTT. This translates into CASTLTAFSGNTIYF.